The rows below give T cell receptor beta chains drawn from one sample of a study of T cells in Graves' hyperthyroidism and ophthalmopathy. TCRdb passed the multiplex PCR reads through MiXCR, listing each CDR3 protein once. There are 550,000 to 700,000 distinct CDR3 sequences in the sample; over 12% occur only once, and around 4% lies in the top ten. The sequenced material came from blood. The receptors originated from a woman in her forties with Graves' ophthalmopathy. Both conserved end residues are part of each CDR3. D genes are given only for firm matches. Clone size appears in some rows only: once, few, many, or a class for an expanded clone.

>.|TRBJ2-2|TRBV12-3/TRBV12-4|.
TGTGCCAGCAGTCCTAGGAGGGGCGGAGCCGGGGAGCTGTTTTTT
CASSPRRGGAGELFF
>many|TRBJ2-2|TRBV20-1|TRBD2
TGCAGTGCTAGTAGGCCCGGCAGGGAGGGAACCGGGGAGCTGTTTTTT
CSASRPGREGTGELFF
>few|TRBJ1-5|TRBV12-3/TRBV12-4|TRBD1
TGTGCCAGCAGGCGGACAGGGAGCGGCCACAATCAGCCCCAGCATTTT
CASRRTGSGHNQPQHF
>.|TRBJ2-5|TRBV11-2|TRBD1
TGTGCCAGCAGCTTAGGAGTAGGGGGCCGAAACCAAGAGACCCAGTACTTC
CASSLGVGGRNQETQYF
>few|TRBJ2-2|TRBV15|.
TGTGCCACCAGCAGACTCCCCGGGGAGCTGTTTTTT
CATSRLPGELFF
>many|TRBJ2-7|TRBV30|TRBD2
TGTGCCTGGAGCCCGGGAGGCTACGAGCAGTACTTC
CAWSPGGYEQYF
>many|TRBJ2-5|TRBV19|.
TGTGCCAGTAGTATTTCCGGAGGCAGGGCAGAGACCCAGTACTTC
CASSISGGRAETQYF
>few|TRBJ2-2|TRBV28|TRBD1
TGTGCCAGCAGCCAGGGGGACACCGGGGAGCTGTTTTTT
CASSQGDTGELFF
>many|TRBJ2-7|TRBV15|TRBD2
TGTGCCACCAGCACCCACCGGGACTACCCCTACGAGCAGTACTTC
CATSTHRDYPYEQYF
>many|TRBJ1-2|TRBV12-3/TRBV12-4|.
TGTGCCAGCAGTCCGTGGGGAGATGGCTACACCTTC
CASSPWGDGYTF
>few|TRBJ2-2|TRBV19|.
TGTGCCAGTAGTACACTTGGCTCTGCGATCACCGGGGAGCTGTTTTTT
CASSTLGSAITGELFF